The 16 T cell receptor beta chains in this list originate from one sample, sequenced in a study of T cell repertoires in cytomegalovirus infection. TCRdb reprocessed the reads via MiXCR and lists one record per CDR3 protein. The table lists about 97,000 distinct CDR3 sequences, more than 15% of them singletons. The specimen was PBMCs. Every receptor here comes from a human donor in good health (CMV status not recorded). Some clones in this sample may be carry-over from other donors' samples.

This clonotype occurred many times. The chain carries TRBV5-4 and TRBJ1-6; D may be TRBD1 (5 bases). The V end lost 4 bases, the J end lost 6 bases, and 11 bases lay between the germline ends. CDR3 size: 14 residues. Germline V lookup: CDR1 SGHNT, CDR2 YYREEE (reference sequence). In nucleotides, the CDR3 is TGTGCCAGCAGCCCCGGGACGATTAATTCACCCCTCCACTTT. It encodes CASSPGTINSPLHF.

This clonotype was detected ten times or more. The V call is TRBV7-9, the J call TRBJ1-4; 7 positions agree with TRBD1. The CDR3 runs 22 residues. CDR1 and CDR2 (germline): SEHNR, FQNEAQ (reference sequence). V dropped 0 bases and J dropped 7; count of bases not matched to a gene: 26. CDR3 sequence: CASSLADGLRDRVTKKGEKLFF. As DNA, the CDR3 is TGTGCCAGCAGCTTAGCGGATGGACTACGGGACAGAGTCACCAAGAAGGGTGAAAAACTGTTTTTT.

This clonotype was counted ten times or more. This chain joins TRBV7-2 and TRBJ2-3; D is undetermined. Trimming pared 1 base from V and 2 bases from J, leaving 13 bases between. Germline values: CDR1 SGHTA, CDR2 FQGNSA. The CDR3 covers 16 residues. The CDR3 is CASSLDGPPFTDTQYF. The CDR3 nucleotides are TGTGCCAGCAGCTTAGATGGCCCTCCCTTCACAGATACGCAGTATTTT.

This clonotype showed up many times. This chain joins TRBV28 and TRBJ1-1; TRBD1 might be the D (6 bases). V was trimmed by 3 bases and J by 4 bases, leaving 15 bases between them. This CDR3 is 15 amino acids long. From germline, CDR1 is MDHEN and CDR2 SYDVKM. CDR3 sequence (DNA): TGTGCCAGCAGTTTCGGGGCAGGGGAGGCCACTGAAGCTTTCTTT. Residues: CASSFGAGEATEAFF.

A note on this clonotype: A read error may explain this, as a much larger clone is one base away. The J gene is TRBJ2-1, the V gene TRBV6-2 or TRBV6-3; either TRBD1 or TRBD2 may fit D (5 bases each). The length of the CDR3 is 16 residues. The germline CDR1 and CDR2 sequences are MNHEY and SVGEGT. The CDR3 is CASSFSSGLLYNEEFF. The CDR3 nucleotides read TGTGCCAGCAGTTTTTCTTCGGGGCTCCTCTACAATGAGGAGTTCTTC.

This clonotype was seen a handful of times. V gene TRBV4-3 combines with J gene TRBJ1-2, with unresolved D. V was clipped by 1 base and J by 4 bases, with 7 bases between them. The CDR3 covers 13 residues. Germline V gene lookup returns CDR1 LGHNA and CDR2 YSLEER. Here the CDR3 DNA reads TGCGCCAGCAGCCAAGGATCCGTCTATGGCTACACCTTC. Translated, it gives CASSQGSVYGYTF.

The V call is TRBV7-2, the J call TRBJ2-1, with D unresolved. The CDR3 is 15 amino acids. The ends were cut back, 5 bases at V and 0 bases at J, with 11 bases in the middle. Germline-derived CDR1 and CDR2 are SGHTA and FQGNSA. The chain's CDR3 is CASSKTSSSYNEQFF. The CDR3 DNA sequence: TGTGCCAGCAGCAAGACGTCAAGCTCCTACAATGAGCAGTTCTTC.

This clonotype was seen repeatedly, ten times or more. The J gene is TRBJ2-2, the V gene TRBV6-2 or TRBV6-3; weak D call: TRBD2 (6 bases). The CDR3 contains 15 residues. V shed 4 bases and J shed 4 bases, with 13 bases lying between them. Germline V gives CDR1 MNHEY, CDR2 SVGEGT. CDR3 sequence reads: CASSSPRRGTGELFF. The CDR3 DNA sequence: TGTGCCAGCAGTTCGCCGCGGAGGGGCACCGGGGAGCTGTTTTTT.

This clonotype was detected many times. CDR3 sequence: CASSLTGSSRAYEQYF. CDR3 bases: TGTGCCAGCAGCTTAACGGGGAGTAGTCGCGCCTACGAGCAGTACTTC. This chain joins TRBV7-2 and TRBJ2-7, with a weak D call TRBD2 (5 bases). Germline V lookup: CDR1 SGHTA, CDR2 FQGNSA. Trimming removed 2 bases at V and 2 bases at J, with 16 bases between. The CDR3 runs 16 residues.

In its sample, this clonotype was seen many times. This rearrangement joins TRBV12-3 or TRBV12-4 to TRBJ2-2; 9 bases fit TRBD2. This CDR3 is built from 15 residues. Losses at the gene ends were 6 bases for V and 5 bases for J; bases not matched to a gene: 7. The CDR3 here is CASSPSGVKTGELFF. CDR3 nucleotides: TGTGCCAGCAGCCCTAGCGGGGTTAAGACCGGGGAGCTGTTTTTT.

This clonotype came up a few times. This chain links TRBV5-4 with TRBJ1-5; weak D call: TRBD1 (5 bases). The CDR3 extends over 15 amino acids. Germline values: CDR1 SGHNT, CDR2 YYREEE (reference sequence). V lost 0 bases to trimming and J lost 4 bases, with 11 bases between them. The CDR3 coding sequence is TGTGCCAGCAGCTTGGATCCAGGGCCGAATCAGCCCCAGCATTTT. This sequence encodes CASSLDPGPNQPQHF.

Ten or more counts support this clonotype. The chain has TRBV7-9 and TRBJ1-5, with a tentative D call TRBD1 (5 bases). Looked up from germline, CDR1 is SEHNR and CDR2 is FQNEAQ (reference sequence). The CDR3 runs 13 residues. V lost 8 bases, J lost 2 bases, and 10 bases lay in between. This CDR3 reads CASQGSGNQPQHF. CDR3 DNA sequence: TGTGCCAGCCAGGGTAGTGGCAATCAGCCCCAGCATTTT.

This clonotype has ten or more counts. This chain uses TRBV7-2 with TRBJ2-3, with 11 bases aligning to TRBD2. The V and J ends lost 5 bases and 4 bases, in that order; junction bases with no gene match: 11. This CDR3 is 17 amino acids long. The germline V gene encodes CDR1 SGHTA and CDR2 FQGNSA. The CDR3 DNA reads TGTGCCAGCAGCCTTTTAGCGGGGGGGATCTCTGCAGATACGCAGTATTTT. The encoded protein is CASSLLAGGISADTQYF.

This clonotype occurred a few times. In DNA form, the CDR3 reads TGTGCCAGCAGTCCGATTAGCTCCTACAATGAGCAGTTCTTC. It specifies CASSPISSYNEQFF. The chain joins TRBV12-3 or TRBV12-4 to TRBJ2-1; the D is unclear. The CDR3 runs 14 residues. With 5 bases removed from V and 0 bases from J, the gap between germline ends came to 8 bases.

The chain recombines TRBV4-1 with TRBJ1-1; D remains ambiguous. V lost 10 bases and J 4 bases, leaving 19 bases between the germline ends. The CDR3 is 14 amino acids. Germline V lookup: CDR1 MGHRA, CDR2 YSYEKL. As DNA, the CDR3 is TGCGCCAACATCCCCAAGCTGGGGTCCACTGAAGCTTTCTTT. This gives the protein CANIPKLGSTEAFF.

This clonotype was seen a handful of times. The V gene is TRBV12-3 or TRBV12-4, the J gene TRBJ1-1; D remains ambiguous. Deletions cut 3 bases from V and 1 base from J, with 9 bases between. This CDR3 has 14 residues. The CDR3 nucleotides are TGTGCCAGCAGTTTCTGGTCACCGAACACTGAAGCTTTCTTT. This sequence encodes CASSFWSPNTEAFF.